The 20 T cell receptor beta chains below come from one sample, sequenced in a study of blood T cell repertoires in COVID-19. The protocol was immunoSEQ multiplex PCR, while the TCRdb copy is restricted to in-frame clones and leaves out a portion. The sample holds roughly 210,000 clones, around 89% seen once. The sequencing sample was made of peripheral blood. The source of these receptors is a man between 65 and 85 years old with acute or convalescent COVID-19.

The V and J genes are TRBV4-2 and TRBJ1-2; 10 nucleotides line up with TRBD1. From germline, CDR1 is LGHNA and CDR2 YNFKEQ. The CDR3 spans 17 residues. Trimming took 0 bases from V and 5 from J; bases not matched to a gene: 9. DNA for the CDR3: TGTGCCAGCAGCCAAGATGGATTAGGGACAGGGGCATATGGCTACACCTTC. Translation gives CASSQDGLGTGAYGYTF.

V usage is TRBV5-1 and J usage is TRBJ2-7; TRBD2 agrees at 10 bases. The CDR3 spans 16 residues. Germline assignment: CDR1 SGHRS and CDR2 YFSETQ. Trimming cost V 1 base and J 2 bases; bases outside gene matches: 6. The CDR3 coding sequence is TGCGCCAGCAGCTTGACTCTAGCGGGAGTAACCTACGAGCAGTACTTC. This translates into CASSLTLAGVTYEQYF.

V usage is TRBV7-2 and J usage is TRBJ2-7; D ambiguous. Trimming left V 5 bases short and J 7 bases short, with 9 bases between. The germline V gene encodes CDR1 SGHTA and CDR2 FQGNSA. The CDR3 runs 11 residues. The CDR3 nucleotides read TGTGCCAGCAGCCCCGGGTGGGAGCAGTACTTC. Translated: CASSPGWEQYF.

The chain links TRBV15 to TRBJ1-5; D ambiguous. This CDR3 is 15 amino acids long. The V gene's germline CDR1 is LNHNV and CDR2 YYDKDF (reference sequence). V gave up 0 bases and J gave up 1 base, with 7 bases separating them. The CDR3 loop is CATSREPQSNQPQHF. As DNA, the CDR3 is TGTGCCACCAGCAGAGAACCACAGAGCAATCAGCCCCAGCATTTT.

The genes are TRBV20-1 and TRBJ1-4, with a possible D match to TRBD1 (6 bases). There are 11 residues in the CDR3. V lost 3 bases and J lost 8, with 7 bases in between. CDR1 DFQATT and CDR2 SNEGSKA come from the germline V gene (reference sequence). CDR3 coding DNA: TGCAGTGCTAGCGACAGGGAAAAACTGTTTTTT. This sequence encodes CSASDREKLFF.

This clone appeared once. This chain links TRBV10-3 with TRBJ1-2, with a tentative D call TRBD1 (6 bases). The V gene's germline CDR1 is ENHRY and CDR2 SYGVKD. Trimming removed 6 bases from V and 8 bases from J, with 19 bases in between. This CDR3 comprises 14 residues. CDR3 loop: CAIRKSGNRDGYTF. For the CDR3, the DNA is TGTGCCATCAGAAAATCCGGGAACAGGGACGGCTACACCTTC.

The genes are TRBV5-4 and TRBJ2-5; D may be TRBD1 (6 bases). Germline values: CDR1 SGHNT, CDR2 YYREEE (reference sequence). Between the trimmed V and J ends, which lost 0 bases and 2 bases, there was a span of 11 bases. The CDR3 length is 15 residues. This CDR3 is CASSLAEDRQETQYF. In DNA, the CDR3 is TGTGCCAGCAGCTTGGCCGAGGACAGACAAGAGACCCAGTACTTC.

The CDR3 protein is CASSRAPTGGGSQPQHF. In DNA form, the CDR3 reads TGCGCCAGCAGCCGGGCCCCTACAGGGGGCGGTTCTCAGCCCCAGCATTTT. The J gene is TRBJ1-5, the V gene TRBV5-1; 9 bases line up with TRBD1. The CDR3 contains 17 residues. J lost 6 bases, V lost 4 bases, and 14 bases had no gene match. Germline loops: CDR1 SGHRS, CDR2 YFSETQ.

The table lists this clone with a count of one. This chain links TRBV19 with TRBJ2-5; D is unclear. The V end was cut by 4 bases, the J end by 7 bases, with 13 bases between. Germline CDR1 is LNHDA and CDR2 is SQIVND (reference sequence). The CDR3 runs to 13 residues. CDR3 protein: CASSTPGAGTQYF. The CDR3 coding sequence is TGTGCCAGTAGTACCCCGGGTGCTGGGACCCAGTACTTC.

The CDR3: CASSQAGSGANVLTF. The CDR3 coding sequence is TGTGCCAGCAGCCAGGCAGGGTCTGGGGCCAACGTCCTGACTTTC. V is TRBV3-1 (or the pseudogene TRBV3-2) and J is TRBJ2-6, with D perhaps TRBD1 (5 bases). From germline, CDR1 is LGHDT and CDR2 YNNKEL (reference sequence). V was shortened by 3 bases and J by 1 base, with 7 bases between the two germline ends. The CDR3 covers 15 residues.

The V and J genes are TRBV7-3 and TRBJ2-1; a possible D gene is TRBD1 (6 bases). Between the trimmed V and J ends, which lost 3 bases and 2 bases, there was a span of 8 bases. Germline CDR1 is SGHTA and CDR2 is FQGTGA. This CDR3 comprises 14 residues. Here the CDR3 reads CASSLTGPYNEQFF. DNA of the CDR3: TGTGCCAGCAGCTTGACAGGCCCCTACAATGAGCAGTTCTTC.

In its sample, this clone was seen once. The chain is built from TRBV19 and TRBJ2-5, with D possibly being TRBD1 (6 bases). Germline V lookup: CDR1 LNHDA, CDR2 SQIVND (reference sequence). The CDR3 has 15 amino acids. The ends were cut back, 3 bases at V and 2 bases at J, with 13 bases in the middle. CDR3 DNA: TGTGCCAGTAGTATGTGGGGGCGCCGGCAAGAGACCCAGTACTTC. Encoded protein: CASSMWGRRQETQYF.

CDR3 region: CASSPYGAGGSSPLHF. DNA of the CDR3: TGTGCCAGCAGCCCTTATGGGGCAGGGGGGAGTTCACCCCTCCACTTT. The gene calls are TRBV5-8 and TRBJ1-6, with 7 bases aligning to TRBD1. CDR3 length: 16 amino acids. Germline V lookup: CDR1 SGHTS, CDR2 YDEGEE. V lost 4 bases, J lost 9 bases, and 13 bases stayed unmatched.

CDR3 in DNA: TGCAGCGTTGGGTCCAGCTATGGCTACACCTTC. Protein: CSVGSSYGYTF. This chain connects TRBV29-1 to TRBJ1-2; D unresolved. The CDR3 contains 11 residues. The V gene lost 4 bases and the J gene lost 4 bases, with 7 bases spanning the gap. CDR1 SQVTM and CDR2 ANQGSEA come from the germline V gene. The variable domain in full, completed from reference TRBV29-1 and TRBJ1-2, reads SAVISQKPSRDICQRGTSLTIQCQVDSQVTMMFWYRQQPGQSLTLIATANQGSEATYESGFVIDKFPISRPNLTFSTLTVSNMSPEDSSIYLCSVGSSYGYTFGSGTRLTVV.

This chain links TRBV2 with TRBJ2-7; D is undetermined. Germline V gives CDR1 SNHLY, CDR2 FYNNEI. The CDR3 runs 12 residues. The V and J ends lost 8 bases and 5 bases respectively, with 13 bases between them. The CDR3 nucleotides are TGTGCCAGCCGAGACGAGGATCACGAGCAGTACTTC. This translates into CASRDEDHEQYF.

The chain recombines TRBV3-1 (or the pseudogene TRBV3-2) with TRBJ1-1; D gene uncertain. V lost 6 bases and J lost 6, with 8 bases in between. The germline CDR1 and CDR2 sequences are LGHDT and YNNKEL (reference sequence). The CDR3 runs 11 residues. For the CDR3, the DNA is TGTGCCAGCAGTAGCAGCGCTGAAGCTTTCTTT. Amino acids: CASSSSAEAFF.

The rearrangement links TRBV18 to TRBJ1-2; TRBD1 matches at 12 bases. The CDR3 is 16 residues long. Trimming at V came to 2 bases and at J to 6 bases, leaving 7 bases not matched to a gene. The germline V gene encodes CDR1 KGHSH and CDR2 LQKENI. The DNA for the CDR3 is TGTGCCAGCTCACCATTGGCGGGACAGGGGGCGAATGGCTACACCTTC. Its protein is CASSPLAGQGANGYTF.

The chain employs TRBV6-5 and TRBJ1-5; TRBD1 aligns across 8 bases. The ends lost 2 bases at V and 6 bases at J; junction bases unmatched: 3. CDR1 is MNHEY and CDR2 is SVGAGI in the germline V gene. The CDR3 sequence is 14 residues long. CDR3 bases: TGTGCCAGCAGTTACAAGACAGGGGCTCAGCCCCAGCATTTT. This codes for CASSYKTGAQPQHF.

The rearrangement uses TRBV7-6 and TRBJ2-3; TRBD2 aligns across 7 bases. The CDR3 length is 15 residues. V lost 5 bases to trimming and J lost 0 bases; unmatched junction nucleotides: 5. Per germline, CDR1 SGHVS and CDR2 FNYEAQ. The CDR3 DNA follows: TGTGCCAGCAGCACTATTAGCGGGAGCACAGATACGCAGTATTTT. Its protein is CASSTISGSTDTQYF.

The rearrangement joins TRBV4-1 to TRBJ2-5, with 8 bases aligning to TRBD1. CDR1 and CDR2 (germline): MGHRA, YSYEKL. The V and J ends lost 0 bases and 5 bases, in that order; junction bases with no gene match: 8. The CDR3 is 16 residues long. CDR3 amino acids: CASSQDQTGGWETQYF. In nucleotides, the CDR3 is TGCGCCAGCAGCCAAGATCAAACAGGGGGTTGGGAGACCCAGTACTTC.